This is a list of T cell receptor beta chains from one sample in a study of CD8 T cells in ankylosing spondylitis. TCRdb reanalysed the 5' RACE reads using MiXCR and keeps one entry per CDR3 protein. The sample has about 220,000 distinct CDR3 sequences; roughly 6.6% are singletons. Sequenced material: blood, either unsorted or a sorted T cell fraction (not recorded which). The receptors were gathered from a male donor with ankylosing spondylitis. CDR3s include the opening cysteine and the closing phenylalanine or tryptophan. The order of the fields is J gene, D gene, V gene, clone size, CDR3 DNA, CDR3 protein. The D gene is left open where the match is weak. Expanded clones get a size class; other rows say once, few or many, or leave the size out.

j_gene: TRBJ1-1; d_gene: -; v_gene: TRBV28; abundance: many; CDR3nt: TGTGCCAGCAGGACCGGGAAGAACACTGAAGCTTTCTTT; CDR3aa: CASRTGKNTEAFF
j_gene: TRBJ1-6; d_gene: -; v_gene: TRBV15; abundance: few; CDR3nt: TGTGCCACCTTACAAGGGGAGTCACCCCTCCACTTT; CDR3aa: CATLQGESPLHF
j_gene: TRBJ2-3; d_gene: -; v_gene: TRBV7-2; abundance: many; CDR3nt: TGTGCCAGCAGCTTAATTACTAGTGGCCGGCCAGATACGCAGTATTTT; CDR3aa: CASSLITSGRPDTQYF
j_gene: TRBJ2-1; d_gene: TRBD2; v_gene: TRBV4-2; abundance: many; CDR3nt: TGTGCCAGCAGCCAAGATGGGTTTAGCGGGATTTACAATGAGCAGTTCTTC; CDR3aa: CASSQDGFSGIYNEQFF
j_gene: TRBJ2-7; d_gene: -; v_gene: TRBV28; abundance: many; CDR3nt: TGTGCCTGTCGGGACAATCCCTACGAGCAGTACTTC; CDR3aa: CACRDNPYEQYF
j_gene: TRBJ1-1; d_gene: -; v_gene: TRBV10-3; abundance: -; CDR3nt: TGTGCCATCAGTGAGTCGTTACTGAGGGGAGAGCAAGACACTGAAGCTTTCTTT; CDR3aa: CAISESLLRGEQDTEAFF
j_gene: TRBJ1-2; d_gene: -; v_gene: TRBV3-1; abundance: few; CDR3nt: TGTGCCAGCAGCCAAGCAAGAGGGCAAGGCTACACCTTC; CDR3aa: CASSQARGQGYTF
j_gene: TRBJ1-4; d_gene: -; v_gene: TRBV16; abundance: many; CDR3nt: TGTGCCAGCAGCCAAATTGACAGGCCTGAAAAACTGTTTTTT; CDR3aa: CASSQIDRPEKLFF
j_gene: TRBJ2-1; d_gene: -; v_gene: TRBV12-3/TRBV12-4; abundance: many; CDR3nt: TGTGCCAGCAGTTTTGTCCAGAATGAGCAGTTCTTC; CDR3aa: CASSFVQNEQFF
j_gene: TRBJ1-1; d_gene: TRBD1; v_gene: TRBV15; abundance: many; CDR3nt: TGTGCCACCAGCCGGGACAGTCTCACTGAAGCTTTCTTT; CDR3aa: CATSRDSLTEAFF
j_gene: TRBJ2-5; d_gene: TRBD2; v_gene: TRBV9; abundance: many; CDR3nt: TGTGCCAGCAGCGTAGAGGCGGGCGGGGGGCAAGAGACCCAGTACTTC; CDR3aa: CASSVEAGGGQETQYF
j_gene: TRBJ2-5; d_gene: -; v_gene: TRBV27; abundance: few; CDR3nt: TGTGCCAGCAGTTTATATCAAGGGGCCCAAGAGACCCAGTACTTC; CDR3aa: CASSLYQGAQETQYF
j_gene: TRBJ2-7; d_gene: TRBD1; v_gene: TRBV6-2/TRBV6-3; abundance: many; CDR3nt: TGTGCCAGCAGTTACGGGACAGGGGCCTACGAGCAGTACTTC; CDR3aa: CASSYGTGAYEQYF
j_gene: TRBJ2-7; d_gene: -; v_gene: TRBV7-2; abundance: -; CDR3nt: TGTGCCAGCAGCTTAGGCGGGATCTACGAGCAGTACTTC; CDR3aa: CASSLGGIYEQYF
j_gene: TRBJ2-1; d_gene: TRBD2; v_gene: TRBV7-8; abundance: many; CDR3nt: TGTGCCAGCAGCGGAGAGGGACTAGCGCGTGATGAGCAGTTCTTC; CDR3aa: CASSGEGLARDEQFF
j_gene: TRBJ1-2; d_gene: TRBD1; v_gene: TRBV29-1; abundance: -; CDR3nt: TGCAGCGTTTGGACAGGGGGGGCCTATGGCTACACCTTC; CDR3aa: CSVWTGGAYGYTF
j_gene: TRBJ2-1; d_gene: -; v_gene: TRBV27; abundance: many; CDR3nt: TGTGCCAGCAGTTTATGGCAGGGTGGAGGGCAGTTCTTC; CDR3aa: CASSLWQGGGQFF
j_gene: TRBJ2-3; d_gene: -; v_gene: TRBV7-9; abundance: many; CDR3nt: TGTGCCAGCAGCCCCTCGAGGTTCACAGATACGCAGTATTTT; CDR3aa: CASSPSRFTDTQYF
j_gene: TRBJ2-2; d_gene: TRBD1; v_gene: TRBV5-1; abundance: many; CDR3nt: TGCGCCACTGGAGACAGGGGCGATAACACCGGGGAGCTGTTTTTT; CDR3aa: CATGDRGDNTGELFF
j_gene: TRBJ2-7; d_gene: -; v_gene: TRBV20-1; abundance: few; CDR3nt: TGCAGTGCGAATCTAGCGAACCCGTACTACGAGCAGTACTTC; CDR3aa: CSANLANPYYEQYF
j_gene: TRBJ1-2; d_gene: -; v_gene: TRBV27; abundance: many; CDR3nt: TGTGCCAGCAAGATGCGGGCTGGGGGGCTGAGCTATGGCTACACCTTC; CDR3aa: CASKMRAGGLSYGYTF
j_gene: TRBJ1-4; d_gene: -; v_gene: TRBV6-4; abundance: many; CDR3nt: TGTGCCAGCAGCTACGACCCCAGGAGTGAAAAACTGTTTTTT; CDR3aa: CASSYDPRSEKLFF
j_gene: TRBJ2-7; d_gene: -; v_gene: TRBV20-1; abundance: few; CDR3nt: TGCAGTGCTAGAGCGGCCCCCCCCGCCTACGAGCAGTACTTC; CDR3aa: CSARAAPPAYEQYF
j_gene: TRBJ2-3; d_gene: -; v_gene: TRBV12-3/TRBV12-4; abundance: many; CDR3nt: TGTGCCAGCTCCTTAGCGGAAAGCACAGATACGCAGTATTTT; CDR3aa: CASSLAESTDTQYF
j_gene: TRBJ2-7; d_gene: -; v_gene: TRBV7-9; abundance: -; CDR3nt: TGTGCCAGCAGCTCTCCGACAGGATCCTACGAGCAGTACTTC; CDR3aa: CASSSPTGSYEQYF
j_gene: TRBJ2-3; d_gene: TRBD1; v_gene: TRBV4-3; abundance: few; CDR3nt: TGCGCCAGCAGCCGGGGGACAGCGAGAGATACGCAGTATTTT; CDR3aa: CASSRGTARDTQYF
j_gene: TRBJ2-7; d_gene: -; v_gene: TRBV7-9; abundance: many; CDR3nt: TGTGCCAGCAGCTTAGACCACCCCTCCTACGAGCAGTACTTC; CDR3aa: CASSLDHPSYEQYF
j_gene: TRBJ2-5; d_gene: -; v_gene: TRBV9; abundance: many; CDR3nt: TGTGCCAGCAGCGTAGGGAGTAGCAGTATCCAAGAGACCCAGTACTTC; CDR3aa: CASSVGSSSIQETQYF
j_gene: TRBJ2-1; d_gene: TRBD2; v_gene: TRBV19; abundance: many; CDR3nt: TGTGCCAGTACCGCCTGGACTAGCGGGAGGGTACATGAGCAGTTCTTC; CDR3aa: CASTAWTSGRVHEQFF
j_gene: TRBJ2-5; d_gene: TRBD2; v_gene: TRBV11-1; abundance: many; CDR3nt: TGTGCCAGCAGCCCCCGGACTAGCGGAGATAAATACCGGCAAGAGACCCAGTACTTC; CDR3aa: CASSPRTSGDKYRQETQYF
j_gene: TRBJ1-3; d_gene: -; v_gene: TRBV4-3; abundance: -; CDR3nt: TGCGCCAGCAGCCAAGACCAGGGGCTTGGGGGAAACACCATATATTTT; CDR3aa: CASSQDQGLGGNTIYF
j_gene: TRBJ1-2; d_gene: -; v_gene: TRBV6-5; abundance: -; CDR3nt: TGTGCCAGCAGTGAGGGCCCCTATGGCTACACCTTC; CDR3aa: CASSEGPYGYTF
j_gene: TRBJ2-3; d_gene: -; v_gene: TRBV7-2; abundance: many; CDR3nt: TGTGCCAGCAGCTTAGGGGCAGGTTATAGCACAGATACGCAGTATTTT; CDR3aa: CASSLGAGYSTDTQYF
j_gene: TRBJ2-5; d_gene: TRBD2; v_gene: TRBV7-8; abundance: -; CDR3nt: TGTGCCAGCAGCTTAGGGGGACGGGGGGACCAGTACTTC; CDR3aa: CASSLGGRGDQYF
j_gene: TRBJ2-7; d_gene: -; v_gene: TRBV12-3/TRBV12-4; abundance: many; CDR3nt: TGTGCCAGCAGTTTAGCCCTTTTGTACGAGCAGTACTTC; CDR3aa: CASSLALLYEQYF
j_gene: TRBJ1-2; d_gene: TRBD1; v_gene: TRBV6-2/TRBV6-3; abundance: many; CDR3nt: TGTGCCAGCAGTTCCGCCTCCCGACAGGGACTCTATGGCTACACCTTC; CDR3aa: CASSSASRQGLYGYTF
j_gene: TRBJ2-7; d_gene: TRBD1; v_gene: TRBV7-9; abundance: -; CDR3nt: TGTGCCAGCAGTCCATCCGGGACAGCCTGGCTCGAGCAGTACTTC; CDR3aa: CASSPSGTAWLEQYF
j_gene: TRBJ2-3; d_gene: -; v_gene: TRBV5-6; abundance: -; CDR3nt: TGTGCCAGCAGCTTGGGTATGGGAGCGACAGATACGCAGTATTTT; CDR3aa: CASSLGMGATDTQYF
j_gene: TRBJ2-7; d_gene: TRBD2; v_gene: TRBV28; abundance: -; CDR3nt: TGTGCCAGCAGTTTATACCTTAGCGGGAACCTCTACGAGCAGTACTTC; CDR3aa: CASSLYLSGNLYEQYF
j_gene: TRBJ2-7; d_gene: TRBD2; v_gene: TRBV29-1; abundance: many; CDR3nt: TGCAGCGTTCAGCGGGGGCCCTCCTACGAGCAGTACTTC; CDR3aa: CSVQRGPSYEQYF
j_gene: TRBJ1-2; d_gene: -; v_gene: TRBV20-1; abundance: few; CDR3nt: TGCAGTGCTAGAGATCCCACCAATAACTATGGCTACACCTTC; CDR3aa: CSARDPTNNYGYTF
j_gene: TRBJ2-1; d_gene: -; v_gene: TRBV7-6; abundance: many; CDR3nt: TGTGCCAGCAGCTTAGTGTCGGGAGACAATGAGCAGTTCTTC; CDR3aa: CASSLVSGDNEQFF
j_gene: TRBJ1-2; d_gene: -; v_gene: TRBV28; abundance: many; CDR3nt: TGTGCCAGCAGTTTAATGGGTCAGGGGTACTATGGCTACACCTTC; CDR3aa: CASSLMGQGYYGYTF
j_gene: TRBJ2-1; d_gene: -; v_gene: TRBV14; abundance: many; CDR3nt: TGTGCCAGCAGCCAAGTTCTCAGCTCCTACAATGAGCAGTTCTTC; CDR3aa: CASSQVLSSYNEQFF
j_gene: TRBJ2-3; d_gene: TRBD1; v_gene: TRBV9; abundance: many; CDR3nt: TGTGCCAGCAGCTTACAGGGGGCACCTGTCACAGATACGCAGTATTTT; CDR3aa: CASSLQGAPVTDTQYF
j_gene: TRBJ2-7; d_gene: -; v_gene: TRBV5-1; abundance: many; CDR3nt: TGCGCCAGCAGCTTGGCCCGGGGACACCACTACGAGCAGTACTTC; CDR3aa: CASSLARGHHYEQYF
j_gene: TRBJ1-5; d_gene: -; v_gene: TRBV21-1; abundance: many; CDR3nt: TGTGCCAGCAGCAAAACAGGGATCAATCAGCCCCAGCATTTT; CDR3aa: CASSKTGINQPQHF
j_gene: TRBJ1-1; d_gene: -; v_gene: TRBV4-3; abundance: many; CDR3nt: TGCGCCAGCAGCCAAGATAGCGGGCTGAACACTGAAGCTTTCTTT; CDR3aa: CASSQDSGLNTEAFF
j_gene: TRBJ2-7; d_gene: -; v_gene: TRBV7-9; abundance: many; CDR3nt: TGTGCCAGCAGCTTGAATACCTACGAGCAGTACTTC; CDR3aa: CASSLNTYEQYF
j_gene: TRBJ2-2; d_gene: -; v_gene: TRBV29-1; abundance: many; CDR3nt: TGCAGCGTTGATAGGCTAGGATGGGGCACCGGGGAGCTGTTTTTT; CDR3aa: CSVDRLGWGTGELFF
j_gene: TRBJ2-7; d_gene: -; v_gene: TRBV7-3; abundance: few; CDR3nt: TGTGCCAGCAGCTTAATCTCGAACGGCGAGCAGTACTTC; CDR3aa: CASSLISNGEQYF
j_gene: TRBJ1-1; d_gene: -; v_gene: TRBV2; abundance: many; CDR3nt: TGTGCCAGCAGTAGTGATCCAGGGATGAACACTGAAGCTTTCTTT; CDR3aa: CASSSDPGMNTEAFF
j_gene: TRBJ2-5; d_gene: TRBD1; v_gene: TRBV20-1; abundance: many; CDR3nt: TGCAGTGCTACCCTATTTCCAGGGACAGGGGGGGAGACCCAGTACTTC; CDR3aa: CSATLFPGTGGETQYF
j_gene: TRBJ2-1; d_gene: -; v_gene: TRBV6-1; abundance: -; CDR3nt: TGTGCCAGCAGCGACGGTGGGAGTTACAATGAGCAGTTCTTC; CDR3aa: CASSDGGSYNEQFF
j_gene: TRBJ2-2; d_gene: -; v_gene: TRBV20-1; abundance: many; CDR3nt: TGCAGTTCGATATCAGCCGGGGAGCTGTTTTTT; CDR3aa: CSSISAGELFF
j_gene: TRBJ2-7; d_gene: -; v_gene: TRBV5-1; abundance: few; CDR3nt: TGCGCCAGCAGCTTGGAGAGACAGAGATACGAGCAGTACTTC; CDR3aa: CASSLERQRYEQYF
j_gene: TRBJ1-2; d_gene: -; v_gene: TRBV27; abundance: many; CDR3nt: TGTGCCAGCAGTCCCGGCGGGGCTTTCTATGGCTACACCTTC; CDR3aa: CASSPGGAFYGYTF